A single sample gave rise to the 19 T cell receptor beta chains below, sequenced in a study of blood T cell repertoires in COVID-19. Here immunoSEQ multiplex PCR was the method, and the copy in TCRdb shows in-frame clones only, minus some. The sample holds about 300,000 clones, roughly 85% seen once. The sample taken for sequencing was peripheral blood. The receptor set was obtained from a human donor in a cohort sampled during active COVID-19.

The chain recombines TRBV28 with TRBJ2-2; the match to TRBD2 covers 12 bases. Germline V lookup: CDR1 MDHEN, CDR2 SYDVKM. V was pared by 5 bases and J by 5 bases, with 6 bases of the junction left unmatched. The CDR3 length is 16 residues. CDR3 DNA sequence: TGTGCCAGCAGTCCCCCACTAGCGGGAGGTACCGGGGAGCTGTTTTTT. The encoded protein is CASSPPLAGGTGELFF. The entire variable domain, with the rest obtained from reference TRBV28 and TRBJ2-2, is as follows: DVKVTQSSRYLVKRTGEKVFLECVQDMDHENMFWYRQDPGLGLRLIYFSYDVKMKEKGDIPEGYSVSREKKERFSLILESASTNQTSMYLCASSPPLAGGTGELFFGEGSRLTVL.

This clone was counted once. The CDR3 region has the DNA TGTGCCAGCAGCAAGAGCGGGAGTGGTTCCGGGGAGCTGTTTTTT. Protein product: CASSKSGSGSGELFF. The genes are TRBV4-2 and TRBJ2-2; 8 positions match TRBD2. V lost 5 bases, J lost 6 bases, and 8 bases stayed unmatched. CDR1 is LGHNA and CDR2 is YNFKEQ in the germline V gene. The CDR3 covers 15 residues.

The chain links TRBV9 to TRBJ1-1; tentatively, D is TRBD1 (6 bases). The CDR3 totals 13 residues. CDR1 and CDR2 (germline): SGDLS, YYNGEE. Trimming took 4 bases from V and 8 from J, leaving 15 bases between them. CDR3 in DNA: TGTGCCAGCAGCCCAGACCCCGGGACAGAAGCTTTCTTT. Translation: CASSPDPGTEAFF. The whole variable domain, filled in from reference TRBV9 and TRBJ1-1, reads DSGVTQTPKHLITATGQRVTLRCSPRSGDLSVYWYQQSLDQGLQFLIQYYNGEERAKGNILERFSAQQFPDLHSELNLSSLELGDSALYFCASSPDPGTEAFFGQGTRLTVV.

This sequence joins TRBV7-8 and TRBJ2-7, with 9 bases identical to TRBD1. CDR1 and CDR2 from the germline V gene are SGHVS and FQNEAQ. The CDR3 length is 14 residues. After removal of 4 bases from V and 4 bases from J, the junction contained 5 bases not matched to a gene. CDR3 protein: CASSSSTGGYEQYF. As DNA, the CDR3 is TGTGCCAGCAGCTCTTCGACAGGGGGATACGAGCAGTACTTC. Using reference TRBV7-8 and TRBJ2-7 for the parts outside the CDR3, the full variable domain is GAGVSQSPRYKVAKRGQDVALRCDPISGHVSLFWYQQALGQGPEFLTYFQNEAQLDKSGLPSDRFFAERPEGSVSTLKIQRTQQEDSAVYLCASSSSTGGYEQYFGPGTRLTVT.

This clone was seen only a few times. The rearrangement links TRBV11-2 to TRBJ1-1; no definite D call. V was trimmed by 8 bases and J by 1 base, leaving 14 bases between them. The germline CDR1 and CDR2 sequences are SGHAT and FQNNGV. The CDR3 loop spans 14 amino acids. CDR3 protein: CASRIAGQNTEAFF. The DNA of the CDR3 is TGTGCCAGCCGAATCGCGGGCCAGAACACTGAAGCTTTCTTT. Combining the CDR3 with reference TRBV11-2 and TRBJ1-1 gives the whole variable domain EAGVAQSPRYKIIEKRQSVAFWCNPISGHATLYWYQQILGQGPKLLIQFQNNGVVDDSQLPKDRFSAERLKGVDSTLKIQPAKLEDSAVYLCASRIAGQNTEAFFGQGTRLTVV.

J is TRBJ2-5 and V is TRBV2, with D possibly TRBD2 on 6 matching bases. From germline, CDR1 is SNHLY and CDR2 FYNNEI. Trimming pared 7 bases from V and 1 base from J, leaving 19 bases between. The CDR3 has 16 residues. The CDR3 nucleotides read TGTGCCAGCACCGGTTCCGCGGGGATGTTCCAAGAGACCCAGTACTTC. It translates to CASTGSAGMFQETQYF.

As DNA, the CDR3 is TGTGCCAGCAGCCAAGTGGCAGTCACGAATTCACCCCTCCACTTT. Encoded protein: CASSQVAVTNSPLHF. The chain joins TRBV3-1 (or the pseudogene TRBV3-2) to TRBJ1-6; D gene unclear. Trimming stripped 1 base from V and 7 bases from J, with 11 bases between. Germline V gives CDR1 LGHDT, CDR2 YNNKEL (reference sequence). The CDR3 consists of 15 residues.

This chain joins TRBV28 and TRBJ2-3; perhaps TRBD2 as D (5 bases). Germline lookup yields CDR1 MDHEN and CDR2 SYDVKM. The CDR3 runs 14 residues. The V end was cut by 6 bases, the J end by 2 bases, with 12 bases between. The CDR3 protein is CASRVLRDTDTQYF. The CDR3 nucleotides read TGTGCCAGCAGGGTACTCCGGGACACAGATACGCAGTATTTT.

The rearrangement uses TRBV5-1 and TRBJ2-3, with 7 bases identical to TRBD1. The CDR3 has 14 residues. The ends lost 4 bases at V and 2 bases at J; junction bases unmatched: 4. Germline lookup yields CDR1 SGHRS and CDR2 YFSETQ. The CDR3: CASSTGQDTDTQYF. The CDR3 bases are TGCGCCAGCAGCACCGGACAGGACACAGATACGCAGTATTTT.

J is TRBJ2-1 and V is TRBV6-1, with a possible D match to TRBD2 (5 bases). The CDR3 covers 13 residues. V lost 2 bases and J lost 10, with 12 bases in between. The germline gives CDR1 MNHNS, CDR2 SASEGT. This CDR3 is CASSERRRLEQFF. In DNA form, the CDR3 reads TGTGCCAGCAGTGAAAGGAGGAGGTTGGAGCAGTTCTTC.

This chain uses TRBV7-9 with TRBJ2-2, with D possibly being TRBD2 (5 bases). The ends were cut back, 5 bases at V and 5 bases at J, with 12 bases in the middle. Germline CDR1 is SEHNR and CDR2 is FQNEAQ (reference sequence). The CDR3 sequence is 14 residues long. The chain's CDR3 is CASSPFGETGELFF. CDR3 DNA: TGTGCCAGCAGCCCATTCGGGGAAACCGGGGAGCTGTTTTTT.

The rearrangement joins TRBV7-3 to TRBJ1-1, with D tentatively TRBD1 (5 bases). Germline CDR1 is SGHTA and CDR2 is FQGTGA. The CDR3 length is 16 residues. The V and J ends lost 2 bases and 4 bases respectively, with 17 bases between them. As DNA, the CDR3 is TGTGCCAGCAGCTTAGGGGATGGCGGAGGGACCACTGAAGCTTTCTTT. Its translation: CASSLGDGGGTTEAFF. Together with reference TRBV7-3 and TRBJ1-1, the CDR3 gives the full variable domain: GAGVSQTPSNKVTEKGKYVELRCDPISGHTALYWYRQSLGQGPEFLIYFQGTGAADDSGLPNDRFFAVRPEGSVSTLKIQRTERGDSAVYLCASSLGDGGGTTEAFFGQGTRLTVV.

The sample holds a few counts of this clone. CDR3: CASSQEGSGSYNEQFF. The CDR3 DNA sequence: TGTGCCAGCAGCCAAGAGGGCAGCGGGAGCTACAATGAGCAGTTCTTC. J is TRBJ2-1 and V is TRBV3-1 (or the pseudogene TRBV3-2), with 8 bases lining up with TRBD2. The CDR3 length is 16 residues. After removal of 0 bases from V and 3 bases from J, the junction contained 4 bases not matched to a gene. Germline CDR1 and CDR2: LGHDT and YNNKEL (reference sequence).

This clone was seen just once. The CDR3 DNA sequence: TGTGCCAGCAGTCAAGACTACAGGGGGCGCGACGAGCAGTACTTC. It yields the protein CASSQDYRGRDEQYF. The chain joins TRBV28 to TRBJ2-7; TRBD1 matches at 9 bases. CDR1 is MDHEN and CDR2 is SYDVKM in the germline V gene. This CDR3 comprises 15 residues. The V gene end was trimmed by 5 bases and the J gene end by 5 bases; junction bases not matched to a gene: 10. Based on the CDR3 plus reference TRBV28 and TRBJ2-7, the full variable domain is DVKVTQSSRYLVKRTGEKVFLECVQDMDHENMFWYRQDPGLGLRLIYFSYDVKMKEKGDIPEGYSVSREKKERFSLILESASTNQTSMYLCASSQDYRGRDEQYFGPGTRLTVT.

The V and J genes are TRBV4-1 and TRBJ2-7, with 8 nucleotides matching TRBD2. This CDR3 contains 19 residues. Germline V gene sequence: CDR1 MGHRA, CDR2 YSYEKL. The J segment lost 4 bases and the V segment lost 3 bases, leaving 20 bases of the junction unmatched. The CDR3 loop reads CASSQGTTGLGGKLYEQYF. The DNA for the CDR3 is TGCGCCAGCAGCCAGGGGACCACGGGACTAGGAGGCAAATTATACGAGCAGTACTTC.

This chain uses TRBV28 with TRBJ2-1, with D unclear. CDR3 length: 12 residues. The germline V and J ends were trimmed by 3 bases and 9 bases, with 9 bases remaining between them. CDR1 and CDR2 (germline): MDHEN, SYDVKM. CDR3 amino acids: CASSFSASEQFF. CDR3 nucleotides: TGTGCCAGCAGTTTCTCAGCTAGTGAGCAGTTCTTC.

This rearrangement joins TRBV6-6 to TRBJ1-2, with D perhaps matching TRBD1 (5 bases). The length of the CDR3 is 13 residues. Trimming shortened V by 8 bases and J by 8 bases, and 18 bases separated the two germline ends. CDR1 and CDR2 (germline): MNHNY, SVGAGI (reference sequence). This chain's CDR3 is CASSPGNQQGYTF. As DNA, the CDR3 is TGTGCCAGCTCCCCAGGGAACCAACAGGGCTACACCTTC.

This clone has a single count. The CDR3: CASSLVQATDTQYF. CDR3 bases: TGTGCCAGCAGCTTGGTACAGGCCACAGATACGCAGTATTTT. V gene TRBV5-4 combines with J gene TRBJ2-3; D possibly corresponds to TRBD1 (5 bases). The V end lost 0 bases, the J end lost 2 bases, and 7 bases lay between the germline ends. The germline V gene has CDR1 SGHNT and CDR2 YYREEE (reference sequence). CDR3 size: 14 residues. The variable domain in full, completed from reference TRBV5-4 and TRBJ2-3, reads ETGVTQSPTHLIKTRGQQVTLRCSSQSGHNTVSWYQQALGQGPQFIFQYYREEENGRGNFPPRFSGLQFPNYSSELNVNALELDDSALYLCASSLVQATDTQYFGPGTRLTVL.

This chain uses TRBV7-9 with TRBJ2-1; TRBD2 matches 12 bases. Germline CDR1 is SEHNR and CDR2 is FQNEAQ (reference sequence). V shed 5 bases and J 7 bases; nucleotides not matched to a gene: 9. The CDR3 spans 16 residues. The CDR3 protein is CASSQRLAGVTNEQFF. In DNA, the CDR3 is TGTGCCAGCAGCCAAAGACTAGCGGGAGTAACGAATGAGCAGTTCTTC. The full variable domain, completed using reference TRBV7-9 and TRBJ2-1, is DTGVSQNPRHKITKRGQNVTFRCDPISEHNRLYWYRQTLGQGPEFLTYFQNEAQLEKSRLLSDRFSAERPKGSFSTLEIQRTEQGDSAMYLCASSQRLAGVTNEQFFGPGTRLTVL.